Listed here are 17 T cell receptor beta chains from one sample, sequenced in a study. TCRdb redid the calling of the 5' RACE reads with MiXCR, one entry per CDR3 protein. The sample carries under 5,500 distinct CDR3 sequences, 60% to 80% recorded once. Sequencing input: naive CD4+ T cells sorted from blood. The subset: naive CD4+ T cells, CD4+CD45RA+CD25-. The receptors were gathered from a female donor with breast cancer.

The gene calls are TRBV3-1 and TRBJ2-5; unclear D gene. The CDR3 contains 15 residues. V was clipped by 1 base and J by 5 bases, with 14 bases between them. Per germline, CDR1 LGHDT and CDR2 YNNKEL (reference sequence). CDR3 sequence reads: CASSQGSRVWETQYF. The CDR3 DNA reads as TGTGCCAGCAGCCAAGGGTCAAGGGTCTGGGAGACCCAGTACTTC.

CDR3 bases: TGCAGTGCTAGAGGGGAATATGGCTACACCTTC. As protein: CSARGEYGYTF. The chain joins TRBV20-1 to TRBJ1-2; D remains unclear. With 1 base removed from V and 5 bases from J, the gap between germline ends came to 5 bases. The germline V gene encodes CDR1 DFQATT and CDR2 SNEGSKA (reference sequence). The CDR3 consists of 11 residues.

This clonotype was seen just once. The chain joins TRBV29-1 to TRBJ2-2, with D perhaps matching TRBD2 (6 bases). The V gene's germline CDR1 is SQVTM and CDR2 ANQGSEA. The CDR3 loop spans 13 amino acids. Trimming took 4 bases from V and 4 from J, leaving 10 bases between them. Here the CDR3 reads CSVARTTTGELFF. The CDR3 nucleotides read TGCAGCGTTGCTCGGACTACCACCGGGGAGCTGTTTTTT.

The table lists this clonotype with a count of one. Because the CDR3 is missing its conserved closing phenylalanine or tryptophan, this is likely a read error. The J gene is TRBJ1-1, the V gene TRBV20-1; 7 bases align to TRBD1. Germline CDR1 is DFQATT and CDR2 is SNEGSKA (reference sequence). Germline trimming cut 4 bases from V and 4 bases from J; bases unmatched to any gene: 0. This CDR3 has 11 residues. The CDR3 DNA reads as TGCAGTGCTACAGGGGGCACTGAAGCTTTCTCT. It codes for CSATGGTEAFS.

The chain is built from TRBV12-3 or TRBV12-4 and TRBJ1-2; D ambiguous. The ends were cut back, 7 bases at V and 3 bases at J, with 9 bases in the middle. CDR3 size: 12 residues. The CDR3 here is CASTTQHYGYTF. For the CDR3, the DNA is TGTGCCAGCACCACACAGCACTATGGCTACACCTTC.

The chain employs TRBV7-2 and TRBJ2-1; D possibly matches TRBD1 or TRBD2 (5 bases each). The germline gives CDR1 SGHTA, CDR2 FQGNSA. The CDR3 is 13 residues long. Trimming removed 2 bases at V and 7 bases at J, with 9 bases between. As DNA, the CDR3 is TGTGCCAGCAGCTTATTCGAGGGGAATGAGCAGTTCTTC. It is translated as CASSLFEGNEQFF.

The chain is built from TRBV20-1 and TRBJ1-6, with D perhaps matching TRBD1 (6 bases). Deletions cut 0 bases from V and 10 bases from J, with 19 bases between. This CDR3 has 16 residues. CDR1 is DFQATT and CDR2 is SNEGSKA in the germline V gene (reference sequence). The CDR3 protein is CSARDLSQGPRSPLHF. The CDR3 region has the DNA TGCAGTGCTAGAGACCTTTCACAGGGCCCCAGATCACCCCTCCACTTT.

CDR3 amino acids: CSARVTGNQPQHF. CDR3 DNA: TGCAGTGCTAGGGTTACCGGGAATCAGCCCCAGCATTTT. The rearrangement links TRBV20-1 to TRBJ1-5; D gene unclear. The CDR3 totals 13 residues. Germline CDR1 and CDR2: DFQATT and SNEGSKA (reference sequence). The V end lost 3 bases, the J end lost 4 bases, and 10 bases lay between the germline ends.

The chain is built from TRBV20-1 and TRBJ2-7, with 9 bases that match TRBD1. V was clipped by 3 bases and J by 1 base; unmatched bases: 7. This CDR3 contains 15 residues. Per the germline V gene, CDR1 is DFQATT and CDR2 is SNEGSKA (reference sequence). This chain's CDR3 is CSARVTGGNSYEQYF. In DNA, the CDR3 is TGCAGTGCTAGGGTGACAGGGGGTAATTCCTACGAGCAGTACTTC.

The chain combines TRBV5-1 with TRBJ2-7, with D perhaps TRBD1 (5 bases). Germline V gene sequence: CDR1 SGHRS, CDR2 YFSETQ. The germline V and J ends were trimmed by 0 bases and 3 bases, with 10 bases remaining between them. The CDR3 is 14 residues long. The CDR3 DNA is TGCGCCAGCAGCTTGGAGTCAGGGATCTACGAGCAGTACTTC. This sequence encodes CASSLESGIYEQYF.

The rearrangement joins TRBV5-1 to TRBJ2-3, with 10 bases identical to TRBD2. The CDR3 sequence is 16 residues long. V shed 4 bases and J 0 bases; nucleotides not matched to a gene: 5. Germline CDR1 and CDR2: SGHRS and YFSETQ. CDR3: CASSKLLAGSTDTQYF. In nucleotides, the CDR3 is TGCGCCAGCAGCAAACTACTAGCGGGGAGCACAGATACGCAGTATTTT. The full variable domain, rest sourced from reference TRBV5-1 and TRBJ2-3, is KAGVTQTPRYLIKTRGQQVTLSCSPISGHRSVSWYQQTPGQGLQFLFEYFSETQRNKGNFPGRFSGRQFSNSRSEMNVSTLELGDSALYLCASSKLLAGSTDTQYFGPGTRLTVL.

V gene TRBV25-1 combines with J gene TRBJ2-1, with D maybe TRBD2 (7 bases). Germline V lookup: CDR1 MGHDK, CDR2 SYGVNS. Trimming took off 1 base at V and 6 bases at J, with 13 bases between the two ends. CDR3 length: 15 residues. The CDR3 DNA is TGTGCCAGCAGTGAATGGGGGGGCCTTGGCAATGAGCAGTTCTTC. This sequence encodes CASSEWGGLGNEQFF.

The chain couples TRBV11-1 to TRBJ1-1, with 9 nucleotides matching TRBD1. The CDR3 consists of 12 residues. Per the germline V gene, CDR1 is SGHAT and CDR2 is FQDESV (reference sequence). Trimming took 7 bases from V and 4 from J; bases not matched to a gene: 1. CDR3 sequence: CASMTGGTEAFF. For the CDR3, the DNA is TGTGCCAGCATGACAGGGGGCACTGAAGCTTTCTTT.

J is TRBJ2-1 and V is TRBV20-1, with D unresolved. Germline loops: CDR1 DFQATT, CDR2 SNEGSKA (reference sequence). V was pared by 3 bases and J by 5 bases, with 5 bases between. The CDR3 consists of 11 residues. In DNA form, the CDR3 reads TGCAGTGCTAGGGCAGACAATGAGCAGTTCTTC. Translation gives CSARADNEQFF.

This chain uses TRBV12-3 or TRBV12-4 with TRBJ2-7; TRBD1 matches 7 bases. J gave up 0 bases and V 7 bases, and 6 bases lay outside the gene matches. CDR3 size: 14 residues. CDR3 loop: CASTATGSSYEQYF. The CDR3 nucleotides are TGTGCCAGCACCGCGACAGGGAGCTCCTACGAGCAGTACTTC.

This chain uses TRBV3-1 with TRBJ1-5; TRBD1 agrees at 7 bases. The CDR3 has 15 amino acids. CDR1 and CDR2 from the germline V gene are LGHDT and YNNKEL (reference sequence). J lost 6 bases, V lost 1 base, and 6 bases had no gene match. CDR3 region: CASSQAGTVPQPQHF. The CDR3 nucleotides are TGTGCCAGCAGCCAAGCAGGGACAGTCCCTCAGCCCCAGCATTTT. The full variable domain, in which reference TRBV3-1 and TRBJ1-5 provide the parts outside the CDR3, is DTAVSQTPKYLVTQMGNDKSIKCEQNLGHDTMYWYKQDSKKFLKIMFSYNNKELIINETVPNRFSPKSPDKAHLNLHINSLELGDSAVYFCASSQAGTVPQPQHFGDGTRLSIL.

The CDR3 is CSTTGDTNSNQPQHF. The CDR3, as DNA: TGCAGTACTACCGGGGACACAAATAGCAATCAGCCCCAGCATTTT. The chain carries TRBV20-1 and TRBJ1-5; a possible D gene is TRBD1 (6 bases). The length of the CDR3 is 15 residues. V dropped 8 bases and J dropped 0 bases, with 17 bases sitting between them. In germline, CDR1 is DFQATT, CDR2 SNEGSKA (reference sequence).